The 29 T cell receptor beta chains below come from one sample, sequenced in a study of blood T cell repertoires in COVID-19. Sequencing used immunoSEQ multiplex PCR; TCRdb keeps in-frame clones, though not all of them. The table lists fewer than 200,000 clones, about 90% of them singletons, with roughly 21% in the top ten. Sequenced sample: peripheral blood. The receptors were gathered from a man aged 55 to 70 with active or convalescent COVID-19.

This sequence joins TRBV2 and TRBJ1-4; no clear D gene. Trimming took 6 bases from V and 10 from J, leaving 21 bases between them. The germline CDR1 and CDR2 sequences are SNHLY and FYNNEI. This CDR3 is built from 15 residues. CDR3 amino acids: CASSEGGVRTIKLFF. DNA of the CDR3: TGTGCCAGCAGCGAGGGCGGAGTGCGGACGATAAAACTGTTTTTT.

The chain has TRBV6-1 and TRBJ2-1; TRBD2 aligns across 9 bases. The length of the CDR3 is 16 residues. The J segment lost 2 bases and the V segment lost 4 bases, leaving 6 bases of the junction unmatched. Germline V gene lookup returns CDR1 MNHNS and CDR2 SASEGT. Here the CDR3 DNA reads TGTGCCAGCAGTGTTGATAGCGGGGGAACCTACAATGAGCAGTTCTTC. Amino acids: CASSVDSGGTYNEQFF.

This clone has only one observation. As DNA, the CDR3 is TGTGCCAGCAGCTCTAATAGGGGGGGGCGCCTTACTGAAGCTTTCTTT. Translated: CASSSNRGGRLTEAFF. The J gene is TRBJ1-1, the V gene TRBV7-2; weak D call: TRBD1 (6 bases). V gave up 4 bases and J gave up 5 bases, with 20 bases separating them. Germline V lookup: CDR1 SGHTA, CDR2 FQGNSA. This CDR3 spans 16 amino acids.

The chain combines TRBV6-1 with TRBJ1-5; tentative D call: TRBD1 (5 bases). This CDR3 is 14 amino acids long. From germline, CDR1 is MNHNS and CDR2 SASEGT. V was pared by 5 bases and J by 1 base, with 9 bases between. CDR3 residues: CASSQGLSNQPQHF. The DNA for the CDR3 is TGTGCCAGCAGTCAGGGACTGAGCAATCAGCCCCAGCATTTT.

The chain employs TRBV5-1 and TRBJ2-5; TRBD2 matches at 8 bases. This CDR3 spans 14 amino acids. The germline V gene has CDR1 SGHRS and CDR2 YFSETQ. The V segment lost 3 bases and the J segment 3 bases; nucleotides outside the gene matches: 4. CDR3 residues: CASSSSRGEETQYF. The CDR3 region has the DNA TGCGCCAGCAGCTCTTCGCGGGGGGAAGAGACCCAGTACTTC.

This clone occurred once. V and J are TRBV12-3 or TRBV12-4 and TRBJ1-6, with TRBD1 matching 10 bases. The CDR3 runs 13 residues. V dropped 8 bases and J dropped 10; count of bases not matched to a gene: 5. The CDR3 DNA reads as TGTGCCAGCCTGGGACAGGGGAACTCACCCCTCCACTTT. As protein: CASLGQGNSPLHF.

The chain recombines TRBV2 with TRBJ2-3; 10 positions agree with TRBD2. The germline gives CDR1 SNHLY, CDR2 FYNNEI. After removal of 6 bases from V and 3 bases from J, the junction contained 6 bases not matched to a gene. The CDR3 spans 15 residues. CDR3 sequence: CASSEGLAKTDTQYF. The CDR3 nucleotides are TGTGCCAGCAGCGAGGGACTAGCGAAGACAGATACGCAGTATTTT. The full variable domain, its missing parts supplied by reference TRBV2 and TRBJ2-3, is EPEVTQTPSHQVTQMGQEVILRCVPISNHLYFYWYRQILGQKVEFLVSFYNNEISEKSEIFDDQFSVERPDGSNFTLKIRSTKLEDSAMYFCASSEGLAKTDTQYFGPGTRLTVL.

The chain links TRBV5-1 to TRBJ2-5, with TRBD2 matching 7 bases. CDR1 SGHRS and CDR2 YFSETQ come from the germline V gene. With 3 bases clipped from V and 1 base from J, the junction kept 6 bases outside the gene matches. This CDR3 spans 15 amino acids. The chain's CDR3 is CASSSSGVFQETQYF. The CDR3 DNA reads TGCGCCAGCAGCTCCAGCGGGGTTTTCCAAGAGACCCAGTACTTC.

This CDR3 is CASSSPAGRGTSNTGELFF. CDR3 nucleotide sequence: TGTGCCAGCAGCTCCCCCGCGGGGCGGGGGACCTCGAACACCGGGGAGCTGTTTTTT. The chain joins TRBV11-2 to TRBJ2-2; the match to TRBD2 covers 7 bases. CDR1 and CDR2 (germline): SGHAT, FQNNGV. This CDR3 region has 19 residues. The V and J ends lost 4 bases and 0 bases, in that order; junction bases with no gene match: 14.

V usage is TRBV6-6 and J usage is TRBJ1-2; TRBD1 is a possible D gene (5 bases). CDR3 size: 14 residues. The V end lost 5 bases, the J end lost 7 bases, and 17 bases lay between the germline ends. The germline gives CDR1 MNHNY, CDR2 SVGAGI (reference sequence). CDR3 in amino acids: CASSPPEGGTGYTF. Here the CDR3 DNA reads TGTGCCAGCAGTCCCCCCGAGGGAGGGACTGGCTACACCTTC.

This clone was seen more than once but under ten times. The same CDR3 also results from other DNA sequences found in this sample. This sequence joins TRBV10-3 and TRBJ1-5; perhaps TRBD1 as D (5 bases). From germline, CDR1 is ENHRY and CDR2 SYGVKD. Trimming removed 3 bases at V and 0 bases at J, with 9 bases between. The CDR3 loop spans 15 amino acids. In DNA form, the CDR3 reads TGTGCCATCAGTGAACGGGGGAATAGCAATCAGCCCCAGCATTTT. Translating gives CAISERGNSNQPQHF.

V usage is TRBV9 and J usage is TRBJ2-7, with TRBD1 matching 8 bases. The CDR3 is 15 residues long. The J segment lost 3 bases and the V segment lost 4 bases, leaving 9 bases of the junction unmatched. Germline V lookup: CDR1 SGDLS, CDR2 YYNGEE. CDR3 in amino acids: CASSPPGQGHYEQYF. In DNA form, the CDR3 reads TGTGCCAGCAGCCCTCCCGGACAGGGCCACTACGAGCAGTACTTC. Together with reference TRBV9 and TRBJ2-7, the CDR3 gives the full variable domain: DSGVTQTPKHLITATGQRVTLRCSPRSGDLSVYWYQQSLDQGLQFLIQYYNGEERAKGNILERFSAQQFPDLHSELNLSSLELGDSALYFCASSPPGQGHYEQYFGPGTRLTVT.

The V call is TRBV21-1, the J call TRBJ2-7; no check of the table's D call, TRBD1, against the DNA was made. TRBV21-1 is a documented pseudogene. The CDR3 has 21 residues. The CDR3 region is CASRIQELGPRTPHRFYEQYF. The CDR3 DNA is TGTGCCAGCAGAATCCAGGAGCTGGGCCCCAGGACCCCACACAGGTTCTACGAGCAGTACTTC.

V and J are TRBV20-1 and TRBJ2-3; D gene uncertain. The germline V and J ends were trimmed by 5 bases and 5 bases, with 8 bases remaining between them. CDR1 is DFQATT and CDR2 is SNEGSKA in the germline V gene (reference sequence). There are 11 residues in the CDR3. This CDR3 is CSADSKDTQYF. CDR3 bases: TGCAGTGCTGACTCCAAAGATACGCAGTATTTT.

The chain combines TRBV2 with TRBJ1-6; D not resolved. Germline-derived CDR1 and CDR2 are SNHLY and FYNNEI. CDR3 length equals 13 residues. V was cut by 6 bases and J by 6 bases, with 9 bases left in between. For the CDR3, the DNA is TGTGCCAGCAGGCCGACTCCTAATTCACCCCTCCACTTT. Its protein is CASRPTPNSPLHF.

This sequence joins TRBV7-3 and TRBJ2-1, with TRBD2 matching 13 bases. The CDR3 is 17 residues long. The J segment lost 9 bases and the V segment lost 5 bases, leaving 13 bases of the junction unmatched. CDR1 is SGHTA, CDR2 FQGTGA, per germline. The CDR3 loop is CASSTGGTSGVGVEQFF. CDR3 DNA sequence: TGTGCCAGCAGCACAGGGGGGACTAGCGGGGTAGGAGTTGAGCAGTTCTTC.

The gene calls are TRBV19 and TRBJ1-3, with a tentative D call TRBD1 (5 bases). V lost 6 bases, J lost 0 bases, and 15 bases lay in between. The germline V gene encodes CDR1 LNHDA and CDR2 SQIVND (reference sequence). The CDR3 runs to 16 residues. DNA of the CDR3: TGTGCCAGTAGCGACCCGGGGGGTTACTCTGGAAACACCATATATTTT. This codes for CASSDPGGYSGNTIYF.

In its sample, this clone was seen a few times. This chain joins TRBV3-1 (or the pseudogene TRBV3-2) and TRBJ2-2; D perhaps matches TRBD2 (6 bases). This CDR3 is built from 14 residues. From germline, CDR1 is LGHDT and CDR2 YNNKEL (reference sequence). V gave up 7 bases and J gave up 0 bases, with 9 bases separating them. CDR3 coding DNA: TGTGCCAGCAAAAGCGGGTCGAACACCGGGGAGCTGTTTTTT. Its protein is CASKSGSNTGELFF.

The chain carries TRBV7-3 and TRBJ2-1; D perhaps matches TRBD2 (5 bases). The length of the CDR3 is 15 residues. V lost 2 bases, J lost 6 bases, and 14 bases lay in between. Germline CDR1 and CDR2: SGHTA and FQGTGA. The CDR3 region is CASSLGSGSVNEQFF. The CDR3 region has the DNA TGTGCCAGCAGCTTAGGGTCGGGATCTGTCAATGAGCAGTTCTTC.

The chain couples TRBV5-1 to TRBJ1-6; D is ambiguous. V was clipped by 5 bases and J by 0 bases, with 12 bases between them. This CDR3 spans 16 amino acids. Germline V gene data show CDR1 as SGHRS and CDR2 as YFSETQ. The CDR3 sequence: CASRLTWSSYNSPLHF. The CDR3 DNA sequence: TGCGCCAGCAGGTTGACTTGGAGCTCCTATAATTCACCCCTCCACTTT.

The chain combines TRBV10-3 with TRBJ2-2; weak D call: TRBD1 (5 bases). The CDR3 has 13 residues. V was trimmed by 0 bases and J by 9 bases, leaving 8 bases between them. Germline V CDR1 and CDR2: ENHRY, SYGVKD. The CDR3 here is CAISESPDRELFF. The CDR3 DNA is TGTGCCATCAGTGAGTCCCCGGACAGGGAGCTGTTTTTT.

CDR3 DNA: TGTGCCAGCAGTTTTATAGCGGGGGCCCTCTACGAGCAGTACTTC. It yields the protein CASSFIAGALYEQYF. The V and J genes are TRBV27 and TRBJ2-7; 9 positions match TRBD2. V shed 3 bases and J 3 bases; nucleotides not matched to a gene: 6. This CDR3 contains 15 residues. Germline loops: CDR1 MNHEY, CDR2 SMNVEV (reference sequence).

This clone has more than one count but fewer than ten. The V gene is TRBV6-5, the J gene TRBJ1-2; D possibly corresponds to TRBD1 (5 bases). From germline, CDR1 is MNHEY and CDR2 SVGAGI. Trimming stripped 8 bases from V and 6 bases from J, with 19 bases between. CDR3 length: 14 amino acids. CDR3 nucleotides: TGTGCCAGCGGGTGGCAGGGCTTAATTGATGGCTACACCTTC. This codes for CASGWQGLIDGYTF.

The chain has TRBV7-2 and TRBJ2-5; 14 bases are shared with TRBD2. Looked up from germline, CDR1 is SGHTA and CDR2 is FQGNSA. V lost 4 bases, J lost 1 base, and 5 bases stayed unmatched. The CDR3 spans 17 residues. CDR3 DNA: TGTGCCAGCAGCTCGGGACTAGCGGGGGCTATCCAAGAGACCCAGTACTTC. Translation: CASSSGLAGAIQETQYF.

The CDR3: CASSSSTGEKNTEAFF. In nucleotides, the CDR3 is TGTGCCAGCAGTTCCTCGACAGGGGAGAAAAACACTGAAGCTTTCTTT. This sequence joins TRBV27 and TRBJ1-1, with 8 bases lining up with TRBD1. V dropped 4 bases and J dropped 2; count of bases not matched to a gene: 9. The CDR3 loop spans 16 amino acids. The germline gives CDR1 MNHEY, CDR2 SMNVEV (reference sequence).

CDR3 sequence (DNA): TGTGCCAGTCGGACAGGGGGCGCGGGTGGTAATGAGCAGTTCTTC. Translating gives CASRTGGAGGNEQFF. This rearrangement joins TRBV19 to TRBJ2-1, with TRBD1 matching over 11 bases. CDR1 is LNHDA and CDR2 is SQIVND in the germline V gene (reference sequence). Unmatched junction bases numbered 10, after V lost 8 bases and J lost 7 bases. The CDR3 has 15 amino acids.

J is TRBJ2-7 and V is TRBV6-5; D is perhaps TRBD2 (5 bases). CDR1 MNHEY and CDR2 SVGAGI come from the germline V gene. V lost 2 bases, J lost 12 bases, and 11 bases lay in between. This CDR3 contains 11 residues. CDR3 loop: CASSYEGTWYF. In DNA, the CDR3 is TGTGCCAGCAGTTACGAGGGAACGTGGTACTTC.

This chain uses TRBV30 with TRBJ1-2; 9 bases fit TRBD1. CDR1 is GTSNPN and CDR2 is SVGIG in the germline V gene (reference sequence). The CDR3 consists of 16 residues. Trimming removed 2 bases from V and 7 bases from J; junction bases left unmatched: 14. The CDR3 region has the DNA TGTGCCTGGAGTCCGCACTCTAACAGGGGGCGAGGTGGCTACACCTTC. Protein sequence: CAWSPHSNRGRGGYTF.

This clone was observed a handful of times. The rearrangement joins TRBV9 to TRBJ1-3; D is uncertain. The CDR3 length is 16 residues. Per germline, CDR1 SGDLS and CDR2 YYNGEE. The V and J ends lost 2 bases and 0 bases respectively, with 12 bases between them. This chain's CDR3 is CASSVPGSNSGNTIYF. CDR3 sequence (DNA): TGTGCCAGCAGCGTTCCTGGCAGTAACTCTGGAAACACCATATATTTT.